The following is a TCR beta chain sequence with its context. The investigators amplified TCR beta CDR3 regions from RNA transcripts. The TCR CDR3 first-round RT-PCR relied on the HTBI primer set. TCRdb used MiXCR to reprocess the multiplex PCR reads, holding one entry per CDR3 protein. The sample yields around 570,000 distinct CDR3 sequences, less than 20% seen once. The data originate from a study of T cells in Graves' hyperthyroidism and ophthalmopathy. Out of 10 ml of fresh peripheral blood came the PBMCs. Looked up from germline, CDR1 is SGHTA and CDR2 is FQGNSA. This CDR3 has 16 amino acids. Trimming removed 5 bases at V and 3 bases at J, with 20 bases between.

V usage is TRBV7-2 and J usage is TRBJ2-7; D possibly corresponds to TRBD2 (5 bases). Sequencing was done on a sample of blood. The source is a man aged 40-50 years with Graves' ophthalmopathy. CDR3 loop: CASSPRGGARVYEQYF. The CDR3 DNA is TGTGCCAGCAGCCCCCGTGGAGGAGCGAGAGTCTACGAGCAGTACTTC.